This T cell receptor (beta chain) was found in a study of T cell responses to AZD1222 COVID-19 vaccine. V dropped 3 bases and J dropped 4 bases, with 15 bases sitting between them. The CDR3 has 15 amino acids. The germline V gene encodes CDR1 LNHDA and CDR2 SQIVND (reference sequence). Data came from immunoSEQ multiplex PCR; TCRdb stores just in-frame clones and leaves some out. The table records over 150,000 clones, more than 85% of them present only once. Study-level findings and limits: The donor cohort was predominantly white British with a female majority, and clonal diversity may have been underestimated. After the peak T cell response, and only then, were repertoires sampled.

Note on this clone: As yet, its antigen is unknown.

The chain joins TRBV19 to TRBJ1-2; D is perhaps TRBD1 (5 bases). This specimen consisted of peripheral blood, obtained 28 days after the second AZD1222 dose. This sequence originates from an adult who received the AZD1222 COVID-19 vaccine. The CDR3 DNA is TGTGCCAGTAGTATCGGAGCTGGGACCAGCTATGGCTACACCTTC. It encodes CASSIGAGTSYGYTF.